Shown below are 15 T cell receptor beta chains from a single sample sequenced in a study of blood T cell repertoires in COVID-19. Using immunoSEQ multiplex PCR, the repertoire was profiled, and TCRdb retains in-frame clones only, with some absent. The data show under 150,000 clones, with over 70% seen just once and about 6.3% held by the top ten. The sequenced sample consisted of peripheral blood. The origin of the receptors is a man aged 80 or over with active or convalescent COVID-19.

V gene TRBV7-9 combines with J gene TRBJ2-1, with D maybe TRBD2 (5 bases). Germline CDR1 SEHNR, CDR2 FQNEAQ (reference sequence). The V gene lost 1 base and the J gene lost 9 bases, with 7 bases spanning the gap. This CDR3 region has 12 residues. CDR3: CASSLGAGEQFF. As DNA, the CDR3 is TGTGCCAGCAGCTTAGGGGCGGGTGAGCAGTTCTTC.

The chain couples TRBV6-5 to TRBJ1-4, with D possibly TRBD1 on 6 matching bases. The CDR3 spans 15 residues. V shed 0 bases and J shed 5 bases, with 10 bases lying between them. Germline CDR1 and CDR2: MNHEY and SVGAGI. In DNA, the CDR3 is TGTGCCAGCAGTTACTCGGGCAGGGGCAATGAAAAACTGTTTTTT. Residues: CASSYSGRGNEKLFF.

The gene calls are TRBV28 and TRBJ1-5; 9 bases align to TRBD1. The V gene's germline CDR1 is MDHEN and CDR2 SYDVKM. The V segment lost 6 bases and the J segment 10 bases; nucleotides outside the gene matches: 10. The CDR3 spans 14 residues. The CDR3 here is CASSAPGQGSPQHF. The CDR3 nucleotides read TGTGCCAGCAGCGCTCCGGGACAGGGTTCCCCCCAGCATTTT.

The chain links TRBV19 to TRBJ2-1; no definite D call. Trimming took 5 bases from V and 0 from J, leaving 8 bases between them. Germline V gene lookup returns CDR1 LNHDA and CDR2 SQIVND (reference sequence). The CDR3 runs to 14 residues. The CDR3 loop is CASSPPSSYNEQFF. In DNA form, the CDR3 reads TGTGCCAGTAGTCCCCCGAGCTCCTACAATGAGCAGTTCTTC.

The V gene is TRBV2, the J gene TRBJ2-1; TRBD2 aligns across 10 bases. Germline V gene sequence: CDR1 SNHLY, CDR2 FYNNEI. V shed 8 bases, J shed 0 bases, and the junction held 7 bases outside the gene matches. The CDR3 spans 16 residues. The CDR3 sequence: CASAASGGSSYNEQFF. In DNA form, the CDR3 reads TGTGCCAGCGCCGCTAGCGGGGGCAGCTCCTACAATGAGCAGTTCTTC. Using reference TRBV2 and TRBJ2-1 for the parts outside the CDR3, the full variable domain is EPEVTQTPSHQVTQMGQEVILRCVPISNHLYFYWYRQILGQKVEFLVSFYNNEISEKSEIFDDQFSVERPDGSNFTLKIRSTKLEDSAMYFCASAASGGSSYNEQFFGPGTRLTVL.

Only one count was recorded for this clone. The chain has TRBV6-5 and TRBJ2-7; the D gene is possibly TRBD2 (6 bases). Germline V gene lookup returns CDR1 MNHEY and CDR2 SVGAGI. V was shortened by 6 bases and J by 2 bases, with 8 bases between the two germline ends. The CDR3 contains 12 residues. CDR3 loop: CASRASAYEQYF. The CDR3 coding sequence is TGTGCCAGCAGGGCTAGCGCCTACGAGCAGTACTTC.

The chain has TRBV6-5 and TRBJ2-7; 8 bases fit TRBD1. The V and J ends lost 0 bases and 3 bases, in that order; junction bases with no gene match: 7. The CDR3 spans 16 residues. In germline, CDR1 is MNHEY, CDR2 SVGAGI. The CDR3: CASSYSGSGQVYEQYF. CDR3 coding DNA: TGTGCCAGCAGTTACTCAGGTTCGGGACAGGTCTACGAGCAGTACTTC.

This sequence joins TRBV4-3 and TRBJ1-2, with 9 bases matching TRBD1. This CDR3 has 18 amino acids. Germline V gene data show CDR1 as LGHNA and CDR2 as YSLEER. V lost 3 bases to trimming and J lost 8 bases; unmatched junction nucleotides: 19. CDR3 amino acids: CASSQTWGPGQGLQGYTF. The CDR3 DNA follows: TGCGCCAGCAGCCAGACCTGGGGGCCGGGACAGGGACTTCAGGGCTACACCTTC.

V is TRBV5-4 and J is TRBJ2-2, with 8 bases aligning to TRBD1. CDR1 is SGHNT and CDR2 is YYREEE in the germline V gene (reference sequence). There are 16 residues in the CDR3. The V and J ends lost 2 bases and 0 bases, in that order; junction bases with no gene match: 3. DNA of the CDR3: TGTGCCAGCAGCTTCGGACAGGGTTCGAACACCGGGGAGCTGTTTTTT. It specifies CASSFGQGSNTGELFF.

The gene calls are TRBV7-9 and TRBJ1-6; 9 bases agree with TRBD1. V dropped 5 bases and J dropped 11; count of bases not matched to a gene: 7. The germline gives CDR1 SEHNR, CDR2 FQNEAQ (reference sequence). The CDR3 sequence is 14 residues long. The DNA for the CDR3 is TGTGCCAGCAGCGCCTGGGGACAGGGAGCACCCCTCCACTTT. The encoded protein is CASSAWGQGAPLHF.

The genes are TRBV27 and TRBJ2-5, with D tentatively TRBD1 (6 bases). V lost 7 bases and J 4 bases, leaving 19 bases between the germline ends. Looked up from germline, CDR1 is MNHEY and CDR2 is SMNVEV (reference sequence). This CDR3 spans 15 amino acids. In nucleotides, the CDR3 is TGTGCCAGCACCCGTGACAGGAGTGCTGTAGAGACCCAGTACTTC. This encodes CASTRDRSAVETQYF.

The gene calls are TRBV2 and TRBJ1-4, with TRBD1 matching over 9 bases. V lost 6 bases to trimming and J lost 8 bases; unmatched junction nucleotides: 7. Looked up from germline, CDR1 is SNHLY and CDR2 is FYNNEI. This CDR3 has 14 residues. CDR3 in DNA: TGTGCCAGCAGCTCACAGGGGGCGGGAGAAAAACTGTTTTTT. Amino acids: CASSSQGAGEKLFF.

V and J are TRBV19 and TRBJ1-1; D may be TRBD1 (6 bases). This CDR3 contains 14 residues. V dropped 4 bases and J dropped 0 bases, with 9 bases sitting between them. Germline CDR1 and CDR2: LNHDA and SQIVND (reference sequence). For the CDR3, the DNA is TGTGCCAGTAGTACGGGACATATGAACACTGAAGCTTTCTTT. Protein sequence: CASSTGHMNTEAFF. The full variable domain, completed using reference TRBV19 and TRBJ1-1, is DGGITQSPKYLFRKEGQNVTLSCEQNLNHDAMYWYRQDPGQGLRLIYYSQIVNDFQKGDIAEGYSVSREKKESFPLTVTSAQKNPTAFYLCASSTGHMNTEAFFGQGTRLTVV.

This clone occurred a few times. The CDR3 nucleotides read TGTGCCAGCAGACGGACAGGGATTAATGAGCAGTTCTTC. Amino acids: CASRRTGINEQFF. The chain has TRBV11-2 and TRBJ2-1; 8 bases line up with TRBD1. This CDR3 region has 13 residues. V lost 6 bases to trimming and J lost 7 bases; unmatched junction nucleotides: 5. Germline V gene lookup returns CDR1 SGHAT and CDR2 FQNNGV.

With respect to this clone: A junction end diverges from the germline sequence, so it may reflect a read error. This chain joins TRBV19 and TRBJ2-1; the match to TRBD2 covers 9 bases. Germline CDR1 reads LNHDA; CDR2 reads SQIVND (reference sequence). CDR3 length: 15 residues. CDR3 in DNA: TGTGCCAGTACTATAAGCGGGGGGATCGGTAATGAGCAGTTCTTC. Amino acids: CASTISGGIGNEQFF. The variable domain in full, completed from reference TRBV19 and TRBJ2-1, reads DGGITQSPKYLFRKEGQNVTLSCEQNLNHDAMYWYRQDPGQGLRLIYYSQIVNDFQKGDIAEGYSVSREKKESFPLTVTSAQKNPTAFYLCASTISGGIGNEQFFGPGTRLTVL.